The clone carrying this T cell receptor (beta chain) was observed a few times. Its antigen is as yet unknown. One entry per CDR3 protein results from TCRdb running MiXCR on the reads. The sample consists of about 530,000 distinct CDR3 sequences, 26% of them appearing once. The sample is drawn from a study of T cell repertoires in cytomegalovirus infection. On the study more broadly: Indicated by public TCR beta signatures were CMV infection and matching HLA type. Study findings and constraints: Predominance within the ex vivo response was attributable to HLA-C-restricted CMV-specific TCR beta clonotypes.

CDR1 and CDR2 from the germline V gene are SGHRS and YFSETQ. The germline V and J ends were trimmed by 1 base and 4 bases, with 14 bases remaining between them. The CDR3 consists of 15 residues. The sequence was obtained from a human donor in good health (CMV status not recorded). Some clones in this sample may be carry-over from other donors' samples. The V call is TRBV5-1, the J call TRBJ1-2; TRBD1 might be the D (5 bases). The sample taken for sequencing was PBMCs. This CDR3 is CASSLTPDTFYGYTF. CDR3 bases: TGCGCCAGCAGCTTGACCCCGGACACCTTCTATGGCTACACCTTC.